This T cell receptor (beta chain) originates from a study of blood T cell repertoires in COVID-19. Study in general: Material from acute and convalescent COVID-19 was sourced from the United States, Italy and Spain.

Original data processing: Amplified reference gene primers provided the basis for estimating nucleated cell counts. Libraries were prepared by immunoSEQ multiplex PCR; TCRdb keeps only in-frame clonotypes and omits some of them. V and J calls and clone size are given by that table; D and trimming were obtained from the DNA. Of roughly 72,000 clones in the sample, under 90% were seen once. The germline V gene encodes CDR1 LNHNV and CDR2 YYDKDF (reference sequence). V was trimmed by 0 bases and J by 8 bases, leaving 16 bases between them. This CDR3 has 15 residues. Sequenced input: peripheral blood. The chain has TRBV15 and TRBJ1-2; D possibly corresponds to TRBD1 (5 bases). The receptor comes from a human donor in a cohort sampled during active COVID-19. CDR3 loop: CATSREVQGLQGYTF. DNA for the CDR3: TGTGCCACCAGCAGAGAGGTGCAGGGACTACAAGGCTACACCTTC.